The 23 T cell receptor beta chains listed next were all sequenced from one sample in a study of cytomegalovirus exposure and HLA in healthy donors. The PCR was carried out with 60 Vbeta primers and 13 Jbeta primers. Produced via immunoSEQ multiplex PCR; TCRdb's table is partial and in-frame only. The sample holds about 210,000 clones; around 76% are singletons and the top ten take approximately 6%. Material: PBMCs. These receptor sequences come from a man aged 35 to 55 in good health and CMV-seropositive.

The rearrangement joins TRBV4-1 to TRBJ2-7; D uncertain. CDR3 size: 12 residues. Trimming left V 3 bases short and J 2 bases short, with 5 bases between. Germline lookup yields CDR1 MGHRA and CDR2 YSYEKL. The CDR3 DNA is TGCGCCAGCAGCCAGAAGCCCTACGAGCAGTACTTC. Its protein product is CASSQKPYEQYF.

This clone came up a few times. The chain joins TRBV7-9 to TRBJ2-1, with D maybe TRBD1 (5 bases). Germline values: CDR1 SEHNR, CDR2 FQNEAQ (reference sequence). There are 15 residues in the CDR3. V lost 2 bases and J 7 bases, leaving 15 bases between the germline ends. The CDR3 region has the DNA TGTGCCAGCAGCTTAAAAGGGGTTCTACAAAATGAGCAGTTCTTC. Protein product: CASSLKGVLQNEQFF.

The chain links TRBV29-1 to TRBJ2-1; D may be TRBD1 (6 bases). The CDR3 runs to 14 residues. Trimming shortened V by 1 base and J by 1 base, and 8 bases separated the two germline ends. Looked up from germline, CDR1 is SQVTM and CDR2 is ANQGSEA. Here the CDR3 reads CSVEGGLSYNEQFF. The CDR3 coding sequence is TGCAGCGTTGAAGGGGGGCTTTCCTACAATGAGCAGTTCTTC.

The genes are TRBV7-2 and TRBJ1-1; D is ambiguous. This CDR3 is built from 14 residues. Germline assignment: CDR1 SGHTA and CDR2 FQGNSA. The V and J ends lost 3 bases and 3 bases respectively, with 11 bases between them. CDR3 in amino acids: CASSFGSRYTEAFF. Written as DNA, the CDR3 is TGTGCCAGCAGCTTCGGAAGCAGGTACACTGAAGCTTTCTTT.

This clone appeared once. The V and J genes are TRBV5-8 and TRBJ1-3; the D is unclear. Looked up from germline, CDR1 is SGHTS and CDR2 is YDEGEE. The CDR3 extends over 13 amino acids. V shed 2 bases and J shed 7 bases, with 10 bases lying between them. The CDR3 region is CASSFRGGNTIYF. The CDR3 DNA is TGTGCCAGCAGCTTCCGGGGTGGCAACACCATATATTTT.

V usage is TRBV18 and J usage is TRBJ1-1; D gene uncertain. Germline V CDR1 and CDR2: KGHSH, LQKENI. V was shortened by 3 bases and J by 6 bases, with 11 bases between the two germline ends. This CDR3 contains 13 residues. The CDR3 sequence is CASSPSGPAEAFF. The CDR3 DNA is TGTGCCAGCTCACCGAGTGGGCCTGCTGAAGCTTTCTTT.

This chain uses TRBV18 with TRBJ1-1; D remains unclear. V was clipped by 1 base and J by 0 bases, with 9 bases between them. CDR3 length equals 15 residues. CDR1 and CDR2 from the germline V gene are KGHSH and LQKENI. The CDR3 sequence: CASSPLIQMNTEAFF. The CDR3 DNA reads TGTGCCAGCTCACCACTTATACAGATGAACACTGAAGCTTTCTTT.

V is TRBV2 and J is TRBJ1-1; 7 positions match TRBD1. Trimming at V came to 3 bases and at J to 4 bases, leaving 14 bases not matched to a gene. This CDR3 region has 17 residues. In germline, CDR1 is SNHLY, CDR2 FYNNEI. The chain's CDR3 is CASSEEGARVAGTEAFF. CDR3 DNA: TGTGCCAGCAGTGAGGAGGGGGCGCGAGTTGCCGGCACTGAAGCTTTCTTT.

This clone was picked up a small number of times. The V and J genes are TRBV25-1 and TRBJ1-1; TRBD1 might be the D (6 bases). Germline CDR1 MGHDK, CDR2 SYGVNS. This CDR3 has 15 residues. V gave up 3 bases and J gave up 3 bases, with 14 bases separating them. The CDR3 region has the DNA TGTGCCAGCAGTGATACGGGGGGGGCTGACACTGAAGCTTTCTTT. Protein sequence: CASSDTGGADTEAFF.

The chain recombines TRBV5-4 with TRBJ1-1; TRBD1 matches at 11 bases. The length of the CDR3 is 20 residues. V lost 4 bases to trimming and J lost 4 bases; unmatched junction nucleotides: 21. CDR1 and CDR2 (germline): SGHNT, YYREEE (reference sequence). CDR3 sequence reads: CASSPQAPGTGGPLGTEAFF. CDR3 coding DNA: TGTGCCAGCAGCCCGCAAGCTCCAGGGACAGGGGGGCCTTTGGGCACTGAAGCTTTCTTT.

The V and J genes are TRBV5-1 and TRBJ1-1; D is unclear. Germline loops: CDR1 SGHRS, CDR2 YFSETQ. The CDR3 consists of 16 residues. V lost 0 bases and J lost 2, with 14 bases in between. CDR3 loop: CASSLAYTSINTEAFF. CDR3 DNA: TGCGCCAGCAGCTTGGCTTACACCTCCATAAACACTGAAGCTTTCTTT.

J is TRBJ1-5 and V is TRBV7-4, with 10 bases identical to TRBD1. This CDR3 contains 15 residues. Germline loops: CDR1 SGHVT, CDR2 SQSDAQ. Trimming cost V 4 bases and J 5 bases; bases outside gene matches: 5. CDR3 coding DNA: TGTGCCAGCAGCTCCTTCGGGACAGGGGATCAGCCCCAGCATTTT. This gives the protein CASSSFGTGDQPQHF.

The chain is built from TRBV7-2 and TRBJ2-1; maybe TRBD2 (6 bases). Germline-derived CDR1 and CDR2 are SGHTA and FQGNSA. CDR3 size: 15 residues. V gave up 5 bases and J gave up 6 bases, with 17 bases separating them. The CDR3 reads CASSHSGRTPNEQFF. The CDR3 DNA is TGTGCCAGCAGCCATAGCGGAAGAACACCCAATGAGCAGTTCTTC.

The V and J genes are TRBV7-2 and TRBJ1-5; the match to TRBD1 covers 9 bases. The CDR3 runs 16 residues. Germline CDR1 reads SGHTA; CDR2 reads FQGNSA. V dropped 4 bases and J dropped 4; count of bases not matched to a gene: 8. This CDR3 is CASSSHGTGKNQPQHF. The DNA of the CDR3 is TGTGCCAGCAGCTCGCACGGGACAGGGAAAAATCAGCCCCAGCATTTT. Full variable domain (missing parts from reference TRBV7-2 and TRBJ1-5): GAGVSQSPSNKVTEKGKDVELRCDPISGHTALYWYRQSLGQGLEFLIYFQGNSAPDKSGLPSDRFSAERTGGSVSTLTIQRTQQEDSAVYLCASSSHGTGKNQPQHFGDGTRLSIL.

This chain connects TRBV6-1 to TRBJ1-2, with D uncertain. From germline, CDR1 is MNHNS and CDR2 SASEGT. This CDR3 is built from 13 residues. V dropped 0 bases and J dropped 5 bases, with 7 bases sitting between them. Here the CDR3 DNA reads TGTGCCAGCAGTGAAGCTTTGTCATATGGCTACACCTTC. The encoded protein is CASSEALSYGYTF.

The chain is built from TRBV30 and TRBJ1-5; 7 nucleotides align to TRBD1. Germline V gene data show CDR1 as GTSNPN and CDR2 as SVGIG (reference sequence). The ends lost 0 bases at V and 0 bases at J; junction bases unmatched: 2. CDR3 length: 15 residues. Here the CDR3 reads CAWSVRTGSNQPQHF. CDR3 sequence (DNA): TGTGCCTGGAGTGTACGGACAGGTAGCAATCAGCCCCAGCATTTT.

The gene calls are TRBV5-1 and TRBJ1-5, with TRBD1 matching 8 bases. The CDR3 consists of 15 residues. J lost 3 bases, V lost 0 bases, and 2 bases had no gene match. The germline V gene has CDR1 SGHRS and CDR2 YFSETQ. The CDR3 protein is CASSLETGANQPQHF. The DNA of the CDR3 is TGCGCCAGCAGCTTGGAGACAGGGGCCAATCAGCCCCAGCATTTT.

V gene TRBV4-1 combines with J gene TRBJ2-5, with a possible D match to TRBD2 (6 bases). The CDR3 is 15 amino acids. Trimming stripped 2 bases from V and 1 base from J, with 11 bases between. Germline V lookup: CDR1 MGHRA, CDR2 YSYEKL. CDR3 sequence: CASSQREAGQETQYF. The CDR3 region has the DNA TGCGCCAGCAGCCAAAGGGAAGCGGGCCAAGAGACCCAGTACTTC.

This clone came up a few times. This sequence joins TRBV5-5 and TRBJ2-2, with D perhaps matching TRBD2 (6 bases). Germline CDR1 and CDR2: SGHKS and YYEKEE (reference sequence). This CDR3 is built from 16 residues. Trimming removed 0 bases at V and 2 bases at J, with 11 bases between. For the CDR3, the DNA is TGTGCCAGCAGCTTGGGCCCGGGACTCAACACCGGGGAGCTGTTTTTT. Translating gives CASSLGPGLNTGELFF.

The J gene is TRBJ2-1, the V gene TRBV29-1; 13 bases agree with TRBD2. V lost 1 base to trimming and J lost 9 bases; unmatched junction nucleotides: 12. Germline V lookup: CDR1 SQVTM, CDR2 ANQGSEA. This CDR3 has 17 amino acids. CDR3 sequence reads: CSVEGGTSGTPIGEQFF. As DNA, the CDR3 is TGCAGCGTTGAAGGTGGGACTAGCGGGACCCCAATTGGTGAGCAGTTCTTC.

The chain employs TRBV25-1 and TRBJ2-2; TRBD1 matches at 10 bases. The CDR3 sequence is 18 residues long. CDR1 is MGHDK, CDR2 SYGVNS, per germline. Trimming cost V 1 base and J 3 bases; bases outside gene matches: 8. CDR3 residues: CASSEWRAGTGDTGELFF. CDR3 DNA: TGTGCCAGCAGTGAATGGAGGGCCGGGACAGGGGACACCGGGGAGCTGTTTTTT.

This chain links TRBV5-1 with TRBJ1-3; D is unclear. V was pared by 4 bases and J by 0 bases, with 8 bases between. The CDR3 is made up of 14 amino acids. The germline gives CDR1 SGHRS, CDR2 YFSETQ. This CDR3 is CASSPQSSGNTIYF. The CDR3 DNA follows: TGCGCCAGCAGCCCCCAATCCTCTGGAAACACCATATATTTT.

The V gene is TRBV19, the J gene TRBJ1-2; tentative D call: TRBD1 (6 bases). The germline gives CDR1 LNHDA, CDR2 SQIVND (reference sequence). The CDR3 is made up of 13 amino acids. V dropped 1 base and J dropped 13 bases, with 16 bases sitting between them. In DNA, the CDR3 is TGTGCCAGTAGTATAGCCGACAGGCCTCTACGCACCTTC. Translation: CASSIADRPLRTF.